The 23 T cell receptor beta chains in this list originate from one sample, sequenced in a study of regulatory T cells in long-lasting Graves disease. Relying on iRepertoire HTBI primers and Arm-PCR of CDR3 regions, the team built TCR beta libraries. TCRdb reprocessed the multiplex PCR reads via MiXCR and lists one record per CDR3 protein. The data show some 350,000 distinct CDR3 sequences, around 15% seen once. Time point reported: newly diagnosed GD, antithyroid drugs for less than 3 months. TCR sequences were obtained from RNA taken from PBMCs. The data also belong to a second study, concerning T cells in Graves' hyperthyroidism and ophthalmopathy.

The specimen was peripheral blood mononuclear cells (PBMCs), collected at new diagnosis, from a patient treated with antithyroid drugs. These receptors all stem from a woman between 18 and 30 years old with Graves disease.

CDR3 sequence (DNA): TGTGCCAGCAGCCCGAGTTTTTCCCAGCCCCAGCATTTT. It specifies CASSPSFSQPQHF. This chain uses TRBV7-2 with TRBJ1-5; D gene ambiguous. The CDR3 covers 13 residues. With 5 bases removed from V and 7 bases from J, the gap between germline ends came to 12 bases. In germline, CDR1 is SGHTA, CDR2 FQGNSA.

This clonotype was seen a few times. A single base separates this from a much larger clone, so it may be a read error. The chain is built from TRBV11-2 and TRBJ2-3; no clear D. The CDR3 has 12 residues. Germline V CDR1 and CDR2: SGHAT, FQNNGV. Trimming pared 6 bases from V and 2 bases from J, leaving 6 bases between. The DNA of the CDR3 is TGTGCCAGCAGTGGCTACACAGATACGCAGTATTTT. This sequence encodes CASSGYTDTQYF.

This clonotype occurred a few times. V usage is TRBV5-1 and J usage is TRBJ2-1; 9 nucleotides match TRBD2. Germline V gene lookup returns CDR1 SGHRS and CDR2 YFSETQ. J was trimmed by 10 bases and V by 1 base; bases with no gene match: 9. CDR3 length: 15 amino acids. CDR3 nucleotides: TGCGCCAGCAGCTTGAGTACCGGGACTAGCCGCGAGCAGTTCTTC. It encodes CASSLSTGTSREQFF.

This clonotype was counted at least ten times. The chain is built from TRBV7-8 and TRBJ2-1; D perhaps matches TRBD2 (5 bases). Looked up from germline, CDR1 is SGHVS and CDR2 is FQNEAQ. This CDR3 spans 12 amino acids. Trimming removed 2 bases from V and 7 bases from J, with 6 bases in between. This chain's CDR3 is CASSLWENEQFF. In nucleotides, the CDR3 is TGTGCCAGCAGCTTATGGGAGAATGAGCAGTTCTTC.

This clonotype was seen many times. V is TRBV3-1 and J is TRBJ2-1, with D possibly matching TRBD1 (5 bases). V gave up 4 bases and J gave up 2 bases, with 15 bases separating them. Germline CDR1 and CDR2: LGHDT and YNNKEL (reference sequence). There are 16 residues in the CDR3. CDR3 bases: TGTGCCAGCAGCCCCCCGGCAGGGATGACCTACAATGAGCAGTTCTTC. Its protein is CASSPPAGMTYNEQFF.

The CDR3 reads CASSWGGEPHGYTF. In DNA, the CDR3 is TGTGCCAGCAGCTGGGGGGGCGAACCCCATGGCTACACCTTC. This chain connects TRBV5-6 to TRBJ1-2, with D possibly being TRBD1 (6 bases). Trimming removed 3 bases at V and 6 bases at J, with 15 bases between. Per the germline V gene, CDR1 is SGHDT and CDR2 is YYEEEE. The CDR3 runs to 14 residues.

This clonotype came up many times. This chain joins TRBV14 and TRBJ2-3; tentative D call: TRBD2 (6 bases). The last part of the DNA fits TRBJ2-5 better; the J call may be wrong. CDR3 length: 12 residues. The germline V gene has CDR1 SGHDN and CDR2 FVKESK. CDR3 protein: CASSQGAGTQYF. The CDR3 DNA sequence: TGTGCCAGCAGCCAAGGAGCGGGGACCCAGTACTTC.

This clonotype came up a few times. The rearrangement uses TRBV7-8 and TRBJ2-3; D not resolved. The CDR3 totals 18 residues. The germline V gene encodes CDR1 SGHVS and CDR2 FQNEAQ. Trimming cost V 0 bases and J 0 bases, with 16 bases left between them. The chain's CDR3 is CASSLAYWRDPSTDTQYF. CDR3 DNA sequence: TGTGCCAGCAGCTTAGCCTATTGGAGAGACCCTAGCACAGATACGCAGTATTTT.

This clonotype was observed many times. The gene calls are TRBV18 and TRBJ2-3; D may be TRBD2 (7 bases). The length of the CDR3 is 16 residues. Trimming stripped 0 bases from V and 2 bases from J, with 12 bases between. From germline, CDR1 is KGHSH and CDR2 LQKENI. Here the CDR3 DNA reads TGTGCCAGCTCACCACCGGGGGGGGCCGTCACAGATACGCAGTATTTT. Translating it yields CASSPPGGAVTDTQYF.

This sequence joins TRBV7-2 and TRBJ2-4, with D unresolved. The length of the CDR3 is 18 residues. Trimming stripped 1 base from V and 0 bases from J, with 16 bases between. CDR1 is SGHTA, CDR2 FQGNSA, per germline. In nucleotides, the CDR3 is TGTGCCAGCAGCTTAGATCGTGAAGGCCTCCTAGCCAAAAACATTCAGTACTTC. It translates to CASSLDREGLLAKNIQYF.

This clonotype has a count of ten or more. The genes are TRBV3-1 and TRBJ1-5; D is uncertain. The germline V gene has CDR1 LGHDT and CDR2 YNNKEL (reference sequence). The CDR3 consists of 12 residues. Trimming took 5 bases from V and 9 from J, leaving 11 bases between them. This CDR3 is CASSMKGRPQHF. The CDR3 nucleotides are TGTGCCAGCAGCATGAAGGGTCGGCCCCAGCATTTT.

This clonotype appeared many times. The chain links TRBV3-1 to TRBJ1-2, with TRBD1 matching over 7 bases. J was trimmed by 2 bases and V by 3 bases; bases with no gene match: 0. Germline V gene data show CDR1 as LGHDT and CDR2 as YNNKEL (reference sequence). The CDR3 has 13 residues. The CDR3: CASSQGQNYGYTF. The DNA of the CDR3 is TGTGCCAGCAGCCAGGGACAGAACTATGGCTACACCTTC.

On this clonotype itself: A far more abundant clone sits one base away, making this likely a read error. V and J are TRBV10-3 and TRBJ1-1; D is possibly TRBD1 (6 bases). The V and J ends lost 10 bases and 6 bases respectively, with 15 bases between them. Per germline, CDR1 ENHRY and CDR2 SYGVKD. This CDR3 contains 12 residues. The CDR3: CASRGLSAEAFF. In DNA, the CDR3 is TGTGCCAGCAGGGGCCTGAGTGCTGAAGCTTTCTTT.

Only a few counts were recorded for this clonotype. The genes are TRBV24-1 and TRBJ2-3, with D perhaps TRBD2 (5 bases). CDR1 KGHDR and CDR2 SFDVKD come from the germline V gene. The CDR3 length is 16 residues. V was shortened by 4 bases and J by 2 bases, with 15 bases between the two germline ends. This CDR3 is CATSDRAGVHTDTQYF. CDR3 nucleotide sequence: TGTGCCACCAGTGACCGAGCCGGGGTGCACACAGATACGCAGTATTTT.

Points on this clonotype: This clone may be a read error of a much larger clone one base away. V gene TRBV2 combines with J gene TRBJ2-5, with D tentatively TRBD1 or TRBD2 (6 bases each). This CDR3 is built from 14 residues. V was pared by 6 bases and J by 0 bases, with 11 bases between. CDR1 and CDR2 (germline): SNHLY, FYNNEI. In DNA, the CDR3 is TGTGCCAGCAGCCACCGGGGGCACCAAGAGACCCAGTACTTC. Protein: CASSHRGHQETQYF.

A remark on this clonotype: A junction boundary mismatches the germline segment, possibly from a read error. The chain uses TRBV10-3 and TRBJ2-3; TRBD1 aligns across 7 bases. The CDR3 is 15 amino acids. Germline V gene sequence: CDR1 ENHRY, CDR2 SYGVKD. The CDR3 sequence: CASSRVKGASDTQYF. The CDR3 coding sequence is TGTGCCAGCAGTAGAGTGAAGGGGGCCTCAGATACGCAGTATTTT.

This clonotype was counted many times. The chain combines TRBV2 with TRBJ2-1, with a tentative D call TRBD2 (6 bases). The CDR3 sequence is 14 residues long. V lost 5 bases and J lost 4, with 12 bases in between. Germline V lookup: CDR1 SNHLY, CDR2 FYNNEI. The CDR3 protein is CASSPRGLYNEQFF. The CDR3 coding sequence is TGTGCCAGCAGTCCACGGGGGTTATACAATGAGCAGTTCTTC.

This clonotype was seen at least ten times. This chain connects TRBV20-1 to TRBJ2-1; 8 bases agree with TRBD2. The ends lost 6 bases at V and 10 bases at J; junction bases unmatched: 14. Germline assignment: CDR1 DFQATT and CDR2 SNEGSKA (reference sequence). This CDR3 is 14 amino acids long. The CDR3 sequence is CSAIVPVAGKEQFF. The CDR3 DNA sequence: TGCAGTGCCATAGTACCCGTAGCGGGAAAAGAGCAGTTCTTC.

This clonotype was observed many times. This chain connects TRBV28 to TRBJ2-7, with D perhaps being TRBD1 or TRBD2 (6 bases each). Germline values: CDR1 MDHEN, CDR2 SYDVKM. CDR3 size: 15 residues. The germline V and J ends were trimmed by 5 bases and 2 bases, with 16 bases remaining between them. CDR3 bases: TGTGCCAGCAGTCTCCCCCGGGGGCGACCCTACGAGCAGTACTTC. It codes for CASSLPRGRPYEQYF.

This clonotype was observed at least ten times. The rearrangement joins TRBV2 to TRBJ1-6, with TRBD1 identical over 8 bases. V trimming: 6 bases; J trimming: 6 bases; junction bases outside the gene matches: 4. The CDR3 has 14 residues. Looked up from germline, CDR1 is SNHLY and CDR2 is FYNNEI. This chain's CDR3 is CASRGTGGNSPLHF. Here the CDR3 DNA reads TGTGCCAGCAGGGGGACAGGCGGTAATTCACCCCTCCACTTT.

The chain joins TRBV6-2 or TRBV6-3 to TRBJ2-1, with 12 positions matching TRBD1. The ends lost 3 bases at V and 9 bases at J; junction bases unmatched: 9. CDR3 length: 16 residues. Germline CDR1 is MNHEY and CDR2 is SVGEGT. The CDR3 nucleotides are TGTGCCAGCAGTTATCAACCGGGACAGGGGGCAAGTGAGCAGTTCTTC. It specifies CASSYQPGQGASEQFF.

Here the CDR3 reads CASRLAGVQDTQYF. CDR3 nucleotide sequence: TGTGCCAGCCGGCTAGCGGGGGTGCAGGATACGCAGTATTTT. The chain uses TRBV6-1 and TRBJ2-3; 10 nucleotides match TRBD2. CDR1 is MNHNS and CDR2 is SASEGT in the germline V gene. After removal of 8 bases from V and 6 bases from J, the junction contained 8 bases not matched to a gene. The CDR3 runs 14 residues.

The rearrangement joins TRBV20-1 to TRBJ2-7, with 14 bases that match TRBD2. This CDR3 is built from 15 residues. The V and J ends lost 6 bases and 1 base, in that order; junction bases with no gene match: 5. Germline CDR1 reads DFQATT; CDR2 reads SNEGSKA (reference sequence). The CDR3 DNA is TGCAGTGCAGGGACTAGCGGGAGTGGGTCCTACGAGCAGTACTTC. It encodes CSAGTSGSGSYEQYF.